One sample yielded the 30 T cell receptor beta chains listed below, sequenced in a study of T cell changes during pregnancy in multiple sclerosis. Produced via immunoSEQ multiplex PCR; TCRdb's table is partial and in-frame only. The sample lists some 52,000 clones; around 92% were seen once. The sample was CD4+ T cells from peripheral blood mononuclear cells, taken in the third trimester of pregnancy. The source of these receptors is a female donor with multiple sclerosis, enrolled in a pregnancy study.

The J gene is TRBJ2-1, the V gene TRBV27; 10 bases map to TRBD2. The trim removed 3 bases at V and 4 bases at J, leaving 3 bases unmatched. CDR3 size: 15 residues. The germline V gene encodes CDR1 MNHEY and CDR2 SMNVEV (reference sequence). The CDR3 region is CASSLLAGVYNEQFF. The CDR3 coding sequence is TGTGCCAGCAGTTTGCTAGCGGGAGTGTACAATGAGCAGTTCTTC.

This chain links TRBV4-1 with TRBJ1-4, with a weak D call TRBD1 (5 bases). The CDR3 extends over 15 amino acids. CDR1 and CDR2 (germline): MGHRA, YSYEKL. Trimming removed 1 base at V and 10 bases at J, with 16 bases between. CDR3 in amino acids: CASSQGGDGLRKLFF. The CDR3 bases are TGCGCCAGCAGCCAAGGCGGGGACGGACTGCGAAAACTGTTTTTT.

This chain connects TRBV7-9 to TRBJ1-1; no reliable D call. This CDR3 has 12 residues. Germline lookup yields CDR1 SEHNR and CDR2 FQNEAQ (reference sequence). Deletions cut 1 base from V and 2 bases from J, with 2 bases between. CDR3 protein: CASSLVNTEAFF. Written as DNA, the CDR3 is TGTGCCAGCAGCTTAGTAAACACTGAAGCTTTCTTT.

The J gene is TRBJ2-5, the V gene TRBV7-3; 13 nucleotides align to TRBD2. This CDR3 is built from 16 residues. Trimming removed 4 bases from V and 2 bases from J; junction bases left unmatched: 4. The germline V gene encodes CDR1 SGHTA and CDR2 FQGTGA. Here the CDR3 DNA reads TGTGCCAGCAGCTCTGGACTAGCGGGAGAGCAAGAGACCCAGTACTTC. Its protein product is CASSSGLAGEQETQYF.

This chain uses TRBV7-8 with TRBJ2-7; D may be TRBD2 (5 bases). CDR3 length equals 15 residues. The germline gives CDR1 SGHVS, CDR2 FQNEAQ. The germline V and J ends were trimmed by 8 bases and 5 bases, with 22 bases remaining between them. The CDR3 is CASYPHRESYHEQYF. The CDR3 region has the DNA TGTGCCAGCTACCCCCATCGGGAATCCTACCACGAGCAGTACTTC.

V and J are TRBV13 and TRBJ2-2, with D possibly matching TRBD2 (6 bases). Trimming shortened V by 3 bases and J by 0 bases, and 11 bases separated the two germline ends. Germline V gene lookup returns CDR1 PRHDT and CDR2 FYEKMQ (reference sequence). The CDR3 length is 16 residues. Written as DNA, the CDR3 is TGTGCCAGCAGCTTTAGTGAGCGGGCGAACACCGGGGAGCTGTTTTTT. Translating gives CASSFSERANTGELFF.

The chain combines TRBV28 with TRBJ1-5; the D gene is possibly TRBD1 (5 bases). The CDR3 covers 15 residues. The ends were cut back, 2 bases at V and 7 bases at J, with 15 bases in the middle. CDR1 is MDHEN, CDR2 SYDVKM, per germline. The CDR3 sequence: CASSLGGPRGQPQHF. The CDR3 coding sequence is TGTGCCAGCAGTTTAGGAGGACCCCGGGGGCAGCCCCAGCATTTT.

The chain recombines TRBV2 with TRBJ2-3; 8 nucleotides match TRBD2. The junction had 4 bases not matched to a gene; V was cut back by 4 bases and J by 4 bases. The CDR3 loop spans 14 amino acids. Germline loops: CDR1 SNHLY, CDR2 FYNNEI. Written as DNA, the CDR3 is TGTGCCAGCAGTGCCACGGGGGGGGCAGATACGCAGTATTTT. Protein sequence: CASSATGGADTQYF. Complete variable domain (other parts from reference TRBV2 and TRBJ2-3): EPEVTQTPSHQVTQMGQEVILRCVPISNHLYFYWYRQILGQKVEFLVSFYNNEISEKSEIFDDQFSVERPDGSNFTLKIRSTKLEDSAMYFCASSATGGADTQYFGPGTRLTVL.

This clone was picked up a small number of times. In DNA form, the CDR3 reads TGTGCCAGCAGACAGGAGCACAATCAGCCCCAGCATTTT. It encodes CASRQEHNQPQHF. J is TRBJ1-5 and V is TRBV2, with a possible D match to TRBD1 (5 bases). V was pared by 6 bases and J by 3 bases, with 9 bases between. This CDR3 is 13 amino acids long. Germline-derived CDR1 and CDR2 are SNHLY and FYNNEI.

This clone was picked up a small number of times. The chain employs TRBV18 and TRBJ1-2; TRBD1 agrees at 10 bases. Germline V gene sequence: CDR1 KGHSH, CDR2 LQKENI. Unmatched junction bases numbered 4, after V lost 3 bases and J lost 6 bases. The CDR3 is 14 residues long. As DNA, the CDR3 is TGTGCCAGCTCACCGGGACAGGGGACGGATGGCTACACCTTC. Protein: CASSPGQGTDGYTF.

This chain links TRBV9 with TRBJ2-3, with a weak D call TRBD2 (6 bases). This CDR3 spans 17 amino acids. In germline, CDR1 is SGDLS, CDR2 YYNGEE. The germline V and J ends were trimmed by 0 bases and 1 base, with 15 bases remaining between them. The CDR3 here is CASSVAGGSSGTDTQYF. The CDR3, as DNA: TGTGCCAGCAGCGTAGCCGGGGGATCCTCGGGCACAGATACGCAGTATTTT.

The rearrangement uses TRBV6-4 and TRBJ2-7; 7 bases map to TRBD2. CDR1 and CDR2 (germline): MRHNA, SNTAGT. Trimming removed 11 bases from V and 5 bases from J; junction bases left unmatched: 12. This CDR3 spans 13 amino acids. The CDR3 protein is CADSARELNEQYF. As DNA, the CDR3 is TGTGCCGACTCAGCGCGGGAGTTGAACGAGCAGTACTTC.

This clone has a handful of counts. The chain is built from TRBV19 and TRBJ2-2; TRBD1 aligns across 8 bases. Germline V gives CDR1 LNHDA, CDR2 SQIVND (reference sequence). V lost 6 bases to trimming and J lost 4 bases; unmatched junction nucleotides: 7. The CDR3 is made up of 15 amino acids. CDR3 sequence reads: CASRRQGAGTGELFF. The CDR3 DNA follows: TGTGCCAGTAGAAGGCAGGGGGCAGGCACCGGGGAGCTGTTTTTT.

The gene calls are TRBV5-1 and TRBJ1-2; 9 bases match TRBD1. This CDR3 is 15 amino acids long. Unmatched junction bases numbered 8, after V lost 4 bases and J lost 4 bases. In germline, CDR1 is SGHRS, CDR2 YFSETQ. CDR3 sequence reads: CASSPSPGQGYGYTF. CDR3 DNA sequence: TGCGCCAGCAGCCCTTCCCCGGGACAGGGCTATGGCTACACCTTC. The complete variable domain, with remaining parts taken from reference TRBV5-1 and TRBJ1-2, reads KAGVTQTPRYLIKTRGQQVTLSCSPISGHRSVSWYQQTPGQGLQFLFEYFSETQRNKGNFPGRFSGRQFSNSRSEMNVSTLELGDSALYLCASSPSPGQGYGYTFGSGTRLTVV.

The chain employs TRBV6-1 and TRBJ1-1; D possibly corresponds to TRBD1 (5 bases). The germline gives CDR1 MNHNS, CDR2 SASEGT. This CDR3 contains 14 residues. Trimming took 6 bases from V and 2 from J, leaving 13 bases between them. CDR3 region: CASRQGRANTEAFF. The CDR3 coding sequence is TGTGCCAGCAGGCAGGGCAGGGCTAACACTGAAGCTTTCTTT.

V usage is TRBV10-3 and J usage is TRBJ1-3; the match to TRBD1 covers 10 bases. Per the germline V gene, CDR1 is ENHRY and CDR2 is SYGVKD. The CDR3 length is 15 residues. V lost 5 bases to trimming and J lost 2 bases; unmatched junction nucleotides: 3. The CDR3 here is CAISHDRGPGNTIYF. The DNA of the CDR3 is TGTGCCATCAGTCATGACAGGGGGCCTGGAAACACCATATATTTT.

V and J are TRBV2 and TRBJ2-5, with 8 nucleotides matching TRBD1. From germline, CDR1 is SNHLY and CDR2 FYNNEI. V was clipped by 7 bases and J by 5 bases; unmatched bases: 9. The CDR3 covers 14 residues. The CDR3 nucleotides read TGTGCCAGCATTCACAGGGGGGTTGCGGAGACCCAGTACTTC. Its protein is CASIHRGVAETQYF.

V is TRBV14 and J is TRBJ1-1; TRBD1 might be the D (5 bases). Germline V lookup: CDR1 SGHDN, CDR2 FVKESK. This CDR3 is built from 16 residues. The V gene lost 4 bases and the J gene lost 2 bases, with 17 bases spanning the gap. The CDR3 nucleotides read TGTGCCAGCAGCCCTGGACATTCTACACTCAACACTGAAGCTTTCTTT. Translation gives CASSPGHSTLNTEAFF.

The chain employs TRBV7-3 and TRBJ2-6, with a possible D match to TRBD2 (7 bases). Germline-derived CDR1 and CDR2 are SGHTA and FQGTGA. With 6 bases removed from V and 4 bases from J, the gap between germline ends came to 13 bases. The CDR3 consists of 15 residues. CDR3 DNA: TGTGCCAGCAGACGGGGGGCGCCGGGGGCCAACGTCCTGACTTTC. Translated, it gives CASRRGAPGANVLTF.

The rearrangement uses TRBV7-9 and TRBJ2-5; 15 bases map to TRBD2. Trimming took 5 bases from V and 2 from J; bases not matched to a gene: 6. The CDR3 has 17 residues. The germline gives CDR1 SEHNR, CDR2 FQNEAQ (reference sequence). The CDR3 spells CASSMGLAGGKQETQYF. Here the CDR3 DNA reads TGTGCCAGCAGCATGGGACTAGCGGGAGGAAAACAAGAGACCCAGTACTTC.

The chain recombines TRBV7-9 with TRBJ2-5; D perhaps matches TRBD1 (5 bases). Trimming left V 5 bases short and J 5 bases short, with 21 bases between. The CDR3 extends over 16 amino acids. Germline lookup yields CDR1 SEHNR and CDR2 FQNEAQ (reference sequence). The CDR3 DNA is TGTGCCAGCAGCGACAGTCTGGCCCACAGCAGTGAGACCCAGTACTTC. This sequence encodes CASSDSLAHSSETQYF.

V gene TRBV18 combines with J gene TRBJ2-7, with TRBD1 matching over 9 bases. The CDR3 spans 15 residues. V lost 6 bases to trimming and J lost 6 bases; unmatched junction nucleotides: 12. Germline V gene data show CDR1 as KGHSH and CDR2 as LQKENI. CDR3 in amino acids: CASSLWDRADREQYF. CDR3 bases: TGTGCCAGCTCCCTCTGGGACAGGGCGGATCGCGAGCAGTACTTC.

This sequence joins TRBV7-3 and TRBJ2-3; 10 bases fit TRBD2. In germline, CDR1 is SGHTA, CDR2 FQGTGA. The CDR3 extends over 16 amino acids. J was trimmed by 4 bases and V by 2 bases; bases with no gene match: 6. The CDR3 loop reads CASSLLASGSPDTQYF. For the CDR3, the DNA is TGTGCCAGCAGCTTATTGGCTAGCGGGAGCCCAGATACGCAGTATTTT. Filled out from reference TRBV7-3 and TRBJ2-3, the complete variable domain reads GAGVSQTPSNKVTEKGKYVELRCDPISGHTALYWYRQSLGQGPEFLIYFQGTGAADDSGLPNDRFFAVRPEGSVSTLKIQRTERGDSAVYLCASSLLASGSPDTQYFGPGTRLTVL.

The chain carries TRBV7-2 and TRBJ1-6; 10 positions agree with TRBD1. With V trimmed by 4 bases and J by 10 bases, 13 bases remained unmatched. The germline gives CDR1 SGHTA, CDR2 FQGNSA. The CDR3 sequence is 17 residues long. The CDR3 region is CASSYDLPDRGRSPLHF. For the CDR3, the DNA is TGTGCCAGCAGCTACGATCTTCCGGACAGGGGGAGATCACCCCTCCACTTT.

The V call is TRBV5-1, the J call TRBJ2-7, with TRBD2 matching 10 bases. The germline V gene encodes CDR1 SGHRS and CDR2 YFSETQ. The CDR3 sequence is 15 residues long. J gave up 6 bases and V 4 bases, and 10 bases lay outside the gene matches. CDR3 in amino acids: CASSHTSGVVGEQYF. In DNA, the CDR3 is TGCGCCAGCAGCCATACTAGCGGGGTCGTCGGCGAGCAGTACTTC.

V gene TRBV5-1 combines with J gene TRBJ2-7; 7 bases align to TRBD2. Per the germline V gene, CDR1 is SGHRS and CDR2 is YFSETQ. V lost 4 bases and J lost 1; bases outside the gene matches: 5. The CDR3 totals 14 residues. CDR3 loop: CASSPSGGSYEQYF. The DNA for the CDR3 is TGCGCCAGCAGCCCTTCGGGAGGATCCTACGAGCAGTACTTC.

The rearrangement joins TRBV5-5 to TRBJ1-6; D may be TRBD1 (6 bases). The CDR3 is made up of 15 amino acids. With 3 bases removed from V and 6 bases from J, the gap between germline ends came to 13 bases. CDR1 and CDR2 (germline): SGHKS, YYEKEE (reference sequence). This CDR3 reads CASSSLQGSNSPLHF. In DNA, the CDR3 is TGTGCCAGCAGCTCGCTACAGGGAAGTAATTCACCCCTCCACTTT. The variable domain in full, with the rest retrieved from reference TRBV5-5 and TRBJ1-6, is DAGVTQSPTHLIKTRGQQVTLRCSPISGHKSVSWYQQVLGQGPQFIFQYYEKEERGRGNFPDRFSARQFPNYSSELNVNALLLGDSALYLCASSSLQGSNSPLHFGNGTRLTVT.

The chain uses TRBV15 and TRBJ1-6; possible D gene TRBD1, 5 bases. V lost 5 bases and J 7 bases, leaving 9 bases between the germline ends. The CDR3 has 13 amino acids. CDR1 is LNHNV, CDR2 YYDKDF, per germline (reference sequence). This CDR3 is CATSPRTNSPLHF. CDR3 DNA sequence: TGTGCCACCAGCCCCCGGACAAATTCACCCCTCCACTTT.

The V call is TRBV27, the J call TRBJ1-2; TRBD1 aligns across 10 bases. Germline trimming cut 6 bases from V and 5 bases from J; bases unmatched to any gene: 9. Germline CDR1 is MNHEY and CDR2 is SMNVEV (reference sequence). The CDR3 covers 15 residues. CDR3 protein: CASRGRQGARYGYTF. In nucleotides, the CDR3 is TGTGCCAGCAGGGGCCGACAGGGGGCGAGGTATGGCTACACCTTC.

This chain uses TRBV6-6 with TRBJ2-7; D gene uncertain. Germline-derived CDR1 and CDR2 are MNHNY and SVGAGI (reference sequence). Trimming took 2 bases from V and 6 from J, leaving 5 bases between them. This CDR3 comprises 11 residues. DNA for the CDR3: TGTGCCAGCAGTTACAGGAGCGAGCAGTACTTC. It yields the protein CASSYRSEQYF.